Listed here are 17 T cell receptor beta chains from one sample, sequenced in a study of OX40 agonist ivuxolimab in advanced cancers. The library was obtained by the immunoSEQ multiplex PCR assay. TCRdb carries this immuneACCESS record with in-frame sequences only. Its versions omit some clonotypes, under half of them owing to an unresolved V gene in the studies checked, with the rest unexplained. Across this sample there are 70,000 to 85,000 clones, with under 95% seen only once. The biggest ten clones account for less than 6% of the sample. The input for sequencing was CD4+ or CD8+ T cells sorted from blood, taken in a trial of the OX40 agonist ivuxolimab. All receptors come from an adult with an advanced solid tumor such as melanoma, head and neck, liver or kidney cancer.

V usage is TRBV5-8 and J usage is TRBJ1-5, with 8 bases lining up with TRBD1. Germline-derived CDR1 and CDR2 are SGHTS and YDEGEE. The CDR3 spans 14 residues. Trimming cost V 3 bases and J 6 bases; bases outside gene matches: 5. The CDR3 here is CASSWTGNSQPQHF. CDR3 bases: TGTGCCAGCAGCTGGACAGGGAATAGTCAGCCCCAGCATTTT. The full variable domain, rest sourced from reference TRBV5-8 and TRBJ1-5, is EAGVTQSPTHLIKTRGQQATLRCSPISGHTSVYWYQQALGLGLQFLLWYDEGEERNRGNFPPRFSGRQFPNYSSELNVNALELEDSALYLCASSWTGNSQPQHFGDGTRLSIL.

This rearrangement joins TRBV4-3 to TRBJ2-3; D perhaps matches TRBD1 (6 bases). The germline V gene has CDR1 LGHNA and CDR2 YSLEER. Trimming stripped 0 bases from V and 3 bases from J, with 19 bases between. The CDR3 has 18 residues. CDR3 region: CASSQERGYRYTTDTQYF. The CDR3 nucleotides are TGCGCCAGCAGCCAAGAAAGGGGGTACAGATATACTACAGATACGCAGTATTTT.

The chain carries TRBV27 and TRBJ2-7; 11 bases map to TRBD2. V lost 3 bases to trimming and J lost 5 bases; unmatched junction nucleotides: 6. The CDR3 runs to 15 residues. The germline V gene encodes CDR1 MNHEY and CDR2 SMNVEV (reference sequence). The CDR3, as DNA: TGTGCCAGCAGTTTTAGCGGGAGGGCATTCCACGAGCAGTACTTC. Protein product: CASSFSGRAFHEQYF.

The rearrangement links TRBV7-3 to TRBJ2-7; D gene ambiguous. V was cut by 2 bases and J by 0 bases, with 8 bases left in between. Germline loops: CDR1 SGHTA, CDR2 FQGTGA. The CDR3 covers 14 residues. CDR3 DNA: TGTGCCAGCAGCTTAGAGCCGGGCTCCTACGAGCAGTACTTC. Translating it yields CASSLEPGSYEQYF.

The J gene is TRBJ2-2, the V gene TRBV19; TRBD1 might be the D (6 bases). Between the trimmed V and J ends, which lost 7 bases and 1 base, there was a span of 16 bases. Germline loops: CDR1 LNHDA, CDR2 SQIVND (reference sequence). The CDR3 length is 16 residues. CDR3 in amino acids: CASTGIEGQNTGELFF. CDR3 DNA sequence: TGTGCCAGTACCGGCATTGAGGGACAGAACACCGGGGAGCTGTTTTTT.

The chain recombines TRBV7-6 with TRBJ1-4; TRBD1 might be the D (5 bases). In germline, CDR1 is SGHVS, CDR2 FNYEAQ. This CDR3 contains 15 residues. The V and J ends lost 1 base and 4 bases respectively, with 10 bases between them. The CDR3 DNA reads as TGTGCCAGCAGCTTAGAGTGGGGACTTAATGAAAAACTGTTTTTT. Residues: CASSLEWGLNEKLFF.

This chain connects TRBV27 to TRBJ1-2; a weak D match, TRBD1 (6 bases). This CDR3 contains 14 residues. V was trimmed by 2 bases and J by 4 bases, leaving 11 bases between them. From germline, CDR1 is MNHEY and CDR2 SMNVEV (reference sequence). The CDR3 here is CASSLTGSGYGYTF. The CDR3 DNA reads as TGTGCCAGCAGTTTAACAGGGAGCGGCTATGGCTACACCTTC.

The chain joins TRBV27 to TRBJ1-4; tentative D call: TRBD1 (6 bases). This CDR3 comprises 14 residues. CDR1 is MNHEY, CDR2 SMNVEV, per germline (reference sequence). Trimming stripped 3 bases from V and 6 bases from J, with 11 bases between. In DNA, the CDR3 is TGTGCCAGCAGTTTCATTCCAGGGGATGAAAAACTGTTTTTT. Residues: CASSFIPGDEKLFF. Combining the CDR3 with reference TRBV27 and TRBJ1-4 gives the whole variable domain EAQVTQNPRYLITVTGKKLTVTCSQNMNHEYMSWYRQDPGLGLRQIYYSMNVEVTDKGDVPEGYKVSRKEKRNFPLILESPSPNQTSLYFCASSFIPGDEKLFFGSGTQLSVL.

The chain carries TRBV6-5 and TRBJ2-3, with 7 bases aligning to TRBD1. J was trimmed by 0 bases and V by 5 bases; bases with no gene match: 5. CDR3 length equals 15 residues. Germline assignment: CDR1 MNHEY and CDR2 SVGAGI. CDR3 nucleotides: TGTGCCAGCAGTACCGGGACAGTCAGCACAGATACGCAGTATTTT. Translation: CASSTGTVSTDTQYF.

This chain uses TRBV19 with TRBJ1-4; no firm D call. V lost 10 bases, J lost 2 bases, and 14 bases lay in between. The CDR3 extends over 14 amino acids. Per germline, CDR1 LNHDA and CDR2 SQIVND (reference sequence). The CDR3 loop reads CATSEGGTNEKLFF. The CDR3 bases are TGTGCCACCTCAGAAGGTGGGACTAATGAAAAACTGTTTTTT.

This clone showed up just once. This chain links TRBV13 with TRBJ2-1, with 8 bases matching TRBD1. V shed 1 base and J 7 bases; nucleotides not matched to a gene: 6. The CDR3 covers 15 residues. Germline CDR1 PRHDT, CDR2 FYEKMQ (reference sequence). The CDR3 reads CASSLEWTGRNEQFF. The DNA of the CDR3 is TGTGCCAGCAGCTTAGAGTGGACAGGGAGGAATGAGCAGTTCTTC.

The CDR3 loop is CASSLEEGPGQPQHF. For the CDR3, the DNA is TGTGCCAGCAGCTTAGAGGAGGGGCCAGGGCAGCCCCAGCATTTT. This chain connects TRBV7-9 to TRBJ1-5; a possible D gene is TRBD1 (5 bases). Germline V gene data show CDR1 as SEHNR and CDR2 as FQNEAQ (reference sequence). Trimming took 1 base from V and 7 from J, leaving 14 bases between them. The CDR3 runs to 15 residues.

This clone was seen only once. The J gene is TRBJ1-1, the V gene TRBV6-5, with 7 nucleotides matching TRBD1. J lost 4 bases, V lost 5 bases, and 7 bases had no gene match. Germline loops: CDR1 MNHEY, CDR2 SVGAGI. CDR3 size: 14 residues. The CDR3 bases are TGTGCCAGCAGTCTGACAGGGTTGGGCACTGAAGCTTTCTTT. This encodes CASSLTGLGTEAFF.

The chain is built from TRBV4-3 and TRBJ2-5; a weak D match, TRBD2 (5 bases). The CDR3 length is 15 residues. Germline V lookup: CDR1 LGHNA, CDR2 YSLEER. The V end was cut by 1 base, the J end by 5 bases, with 14 bases between. CDR3 bases: TGCGCCAGCAGCCAAGGGACTCCCGAAGGGGAGACCCAGTACTTC. It specifies CASSQGTPEGETQYF.

This clone was seen a handful of times. This chain connects TRBV28 to TRBJ2-7; TRBD2 agrees at 10 bases. Germline V gene sequence: CDR1 MDHEN, CDR2 SYDVKM. The ends lost 1 base at V and 4 bases at J; junction bases unmatched: 4. The CDR3 has 15 amino acids. The CDR3 DNA reads TGTGCCAGCAGTTTATCCTCTAGCGGGAGTTACGAGCAGTACTTC. This sequence encodes CASSLSSSGSYEQYF.

The rearrangement joins TRBV27 to TRBJ1-5; D unclear. The CDR3 length is 14 residues. The germline V and J ends were trimmed by 8 bases and 1 base, with 12 bases remaining between them. Per germline, CDR1 MNHEY and CDR2 SMNVEV (reference sequence). CDR3 in amino acids: CASAGPGSNQPQHF. CDR3 bases: TGTGCCAGCGCCGGACCGGGCAGCAATCAGCCCCAGCATTTT.

The chain has TRBV14 and TRBJ1-1; a weak D match, TRBD1 (6 bases). This CDR3 has 15 residues. Germline V gene data show CDR1 as SGHDN and CDR2 as FVKESK. Trimming shortened V by 1 base and J by 1 base, and 10 bases separated the two germline ends. The chain's CDR3 is CASSQVRGENTEAFF. CDR3 in DNA: TGTGCCAGCAGCCAAGTGAGGGGGGAGAACACTGAAGCTTTCTTT.